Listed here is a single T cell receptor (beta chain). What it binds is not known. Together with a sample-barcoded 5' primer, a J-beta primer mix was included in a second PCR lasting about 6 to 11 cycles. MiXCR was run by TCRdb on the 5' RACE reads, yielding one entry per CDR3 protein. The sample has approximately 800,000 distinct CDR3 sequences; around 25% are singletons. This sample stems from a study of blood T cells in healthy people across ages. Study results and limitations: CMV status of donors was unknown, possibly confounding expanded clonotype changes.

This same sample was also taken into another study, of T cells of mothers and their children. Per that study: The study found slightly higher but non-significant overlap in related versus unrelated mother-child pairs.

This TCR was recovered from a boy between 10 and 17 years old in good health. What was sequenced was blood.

CDR3 sequence reads: CSAVTTLLTGAYGYTF. The CDR3 DNA follows: TGCAGTGCCGTGACAACTCTCCTGACAGGGGCCTATGGCTACACCTTC. The chain employs TRBV20-1 and TRBJ1-2; 8 bases agree with TRBD1. The CDR3 is made up of 16 amino acids. The ends lost 6 bases at V and 4 bases at J; junction bases unmatched: 16. CDR1 DFQATT and CDR2 SNEGSKA come from the germline V gene (reference sequence).